This record looks at one T cell receptor beta chain sequence and its context. Its antigen is still unknown. This sample was included in a study of T cell responses to AZD1222 COVID-19 vaccine. Findings of the study overall: The study found vaccine-associated CD4 TCRs spanning spike, dominant at 160-218 and 743-854.

The length of the CDR3 is 15 residues. Germline V gene sequence: CDR1 MRHNA, CDR2 SNTAGT. Trimming at V came to 3 bases and at J to 0 bases, leaving 0 bases not matched to a gene. Profiling relied on immunoSEQ multiplex PCR, and the TCRdb table lists in-frame clones only, not all of them. The data show 100,000 or so clones, with about 86% seen just once and less than 3.5% held by the top ten. The sequence came from an adult in good health. The J gene is TRBJ2-2, the V gene TRBV6-4; 8 bases match TRBD1. The sequenced sample was peripheral blood, obtained on day 0 of AZD1222 vaccination. In nucleotides, the CDR3 is TGTGCCAGCAGTGAGACAGGGGCGAACACCGGGGAGCTGTTTTTT. It translates to CASSETGANTGELFF.